This T cell receptor (beta chain) was captured in a study of CDR3 diversity in severe acne. As concerns this clonotype: No DNA is shown, since the ends of the CDR3 on it are uncertain; the CDR3 is the one TCRdb lists.

The V gene's germline CDR1 is LNHDA and CDR2 SQIVND (reference sequence). The CDR3 contains 20 residues when both ends are counted. One entry per CDR3 protein results from TCRdb running MiXCR on the PCR reads. The sample shows around 83,000 distinct CDR3 sequences, around 54% of them seen only once. This clonotype was sampled from a male donor with severe acne vulgaris. Sequencing was performed on blood. V is TRBV19 and J is TRBJ2-6; TRBD1 is taken as the D call from the table, unchecked against the DNA. The chain's CDR3 is CASSIDMHNQGASLWLHLRF.